The 23 T cell receptor beta chains below all came from one sample that was sequenced in a study of blood T cell repertoires in COVID-19. Clones were read by immunoSEQ multiplex PCR, and TCRdb kept only the in-frame ones, dropping some. The table lists about 230,000 clones, about nine tenths of them singletons. Sequences were obtained from peripheral blood. These receptors all come from a man in his forties or fifties with COVID-19, enrolled during active disease.

As regards this clone: A much larger clone lies one base from this, so it may be a read error. The V gene is TRBV5-6, the J gene TRBJ2-7; 9 nucleotides agree with TRBD1. The V and J ends lost 3 bases and 0 bases, in that order; junction bases with no gene match: 1. CDR1 is SGHDT, CDR2 YYEEEE, per germline. The CDR3 runs to 14 residues. The CDR3 loop is CASSSDRGSYEQYF. In DNA form, the CDR3 reads TGTGCCAGCAGCTCGGACAGGGGCTCCTACGAGCAGTACTTC.

The V gene is TRBV13, the J gene TRBJ2-5; possibly TRBD2 for D (6 bases). Germline V gives CDR1 PRHDT, CDR2 FYEKMQ (reference sequence). Trimming shortened V by 5 bases and J by 3 bases, and 13 bases separated the two germline ends. This CDR3 has 14 residues. CDR3 in DNA: TGTGCCAGCAGCCTCGGGACTTCCGAAGAGACCCAGTACTTC. It encodes CASSLGTSEETQYF. The full variable domain, its missing parts supplied by reference TRBV13 and TRBJ2-5, is AAGVIQSPRHLIKEKRETATLKCYPIPRHDTVYWYQQGPGQDPQFLISFYEKMQSDKGSIPDRFSAQQFSDYHSELNMSSLELGDSALYFCASSLGTSEETQYFGPGTRLLVL.

J is TRBJ1-5 and V is TRBV7-2; tentatively, D is TRBD1 (5 bases). CDR1 SGHTA and CDR2 FQGNSA come from the germline V gene. The CDR3 loop spans 14 amino acids. The ends were cut back, 4 bases at V and 4 bases at J, with 11 bases in the middle. The CDR3 coding sequence is TGTGCCAGCAGCTCACGACAGCTTAATCAGCCCCAGCATTTT. It encodes CASSSRQLNQPQHF.

V and J are TRBV2 and TRBJ2-1; TRBD1 aligns across 8 bases. Losses at the gene ends were 10 bases for V and 4 bases for J; bases not matched to a gene: 9. The CDR3 has 14 amino acids. Germline CDR1 SNHLY, CDR2 FYNNEI. For the CDR3, the DNA is TGTGCCACCACTCAAGACAGGGGATACAATGAGCAGTTCTTC. As protein: CATTQDRGYNEQFF.

V is TRBV24-1 and J is TRBJ2-1, with 9 positions matching TRBD1. Looked up from germline, CDR1 is KGHDR and CDR2 is SFDVKD. V lost 4 bases and J lost 1; bases outside the gene matches: 4. There are 16 residues in the CDR3. The CDR3 protein is CATSDSTGGSYNEQFF. The CDR3 coding sequence is TGTGCCACCAGTGACTCGACAGGGGGGTCCTACAATGAGCAGTTCTTC.

The chain has TRBV9 and TRBJ1-5, with 7 bases fitting TRBD1. The CDR3 is made up of 15 amino acids. J was trimmed by 2 bases and V by 1 base; bases with no gene match: 3. Germline loops: CDR1 SGDLS, CDR2 YYNGEE. CDR3 loop: CASSVTGAGNQPQHF. CDR3 sequence (DNA): TGTGCCAGCAGCGTAACAGGGGCGGGCAATCAGCCCCAGCATTTT.

CDR3 sequence: CASSSPRSGTITDTQYF. CDR3 DNA sequence: TGTGCCAGCAGCTCACCGCGGAGCGGGACTATCACAGATACGCAGTATTTT. The chain employs TRBV7-2 and TRBJ2-3; 7 positions match TRBD2. The ends lost 4 bases at V and 2 bases at J; junction bases unmatched: 12. CDR1 is SGHTA and CDR2 is FQGNSA in the germline V gene. This CDR3 spans 17 amino acids.

V gene TRBV9 combines with J gene TRBJ1-2; D may be TRBD1 (6 bases). Germline V gene lookup returns CDR1 SGDLS and CDR2 YYNGEE. The CDR3 is 13 residues long. V dropped 2 bases and J dropped 4 bases, with 9 bases sitting between them. The CDR3 here is CASSVEGGYGYTF. The CDR3 DNA reads as TGTGCCAGCAGCGTGGAAGGGGGCTATGGCTACACCTTC.

The CDR3 nucleotides read TGTGCCTGTTATCAGACTAGCGGGGGGCCCTACGAGCAGTACTTC. Amino acids: CACYQTSGGPYEQYF. The rearrangement joins TRBV30 to TRBJ2-7; 13 bases are shared with TRBD2. From germline, CDR1 is GTSNPN and CDR2 SVGIG (reference sequence). CDR3 length: 15 residues. V was clipped by 6 bases and J by 2 bases; unmatched bases: 7.

This clone was detected once. The V and J genes are TRBV12-3 or TRBV12-4 and TRBJ2-7, with D possibly matching TRBD2 (6 bases). With 3 bases removed from V and 0 bases from J, the gap between germline ends came to 6 bases. There are 13 residues in the CDR3. CDR3 DNA sequence: TGTGCCAGCAGTTTTAGCGGCTCCTACGAGCAGTACTTC. Translating gives CASSFSGSYEQYF.

This rearrangement joins TRBV28 to TRBJ1-5, with 8 bases that match TRBD1. Germline trimming cut 4 bases from V and 3 bases from J; bases unmatched to any gene: 8. This CDR3 spans 16 amino acids. Germline CDR1 and CDR2: MDHEN and SYDVKM. CDR3: CASSSTGTGLNQPQHF. In DNA, the CDR3 is TGTGCCAGCAGTTCAACCGGGACAGGACTCAATCAGCCCCAGCATTTT.

The chain recombines TRBV7-9 with TRBJ2-2; 8 positions agree with TRBD1. Losses at the gene ends were 7 bases for V and 2 bases for J; bases not matched to a gene: 6. From germline, CDR1 is SEHNR and CDR2 FQNEAQ (reference sequence). The CDR3 sequence is 15 residues long. In DNA form, the CDR3 reads TGTGCCAGCACCACCGCAGGGGGCAACACCGGGGAGCTGTTTTTT. Its translation: CASTTAGGNTGELFF. Complete variable domain (other parts from reference TRBV7-9 and TRBJ2-2): DTGVSQNPRHKITKRGQNVTFRCDPISEHNRLYWYRQTLGQGPEFLTYFQNEAQLEKSRLLSDRFSAERPKGSFSTLEIQRTEQGDSAMYLCASTTAGGNTGELFFGEGSRLTVL.

The chain combines TRBV19 with TRBJ2-7; possible D gene TRBD2, 6 bases. Trimming stripped 8 bases from V and 3 bases from J, with 11 bases between. Germline CDR1 LNHDA, CDR2 SQIVND (reference sequence). CDR3 length equals 12 residues. CDR3 DNA sequence: TGTGCCAGTTCGGGACTCTACTACGAGCAGTACTTC. Encoded protein: CASSGLYYEQYF.

The chain couples TRBV19 to TRBJ1-1; TRBD1 matches at 8 bases. The germline CDR1 and CDR2 sequences are LNHDA and SQIVND (reference sequence). The CDR3 consists of 16 residues. V trimming: 1 base; J trimming: 0 bases; junction bases outside the gene matches: 4. CDR3 region: CASSIATGGVNTEAFF. CDR3 nucleotides: TGTGCCAGTAGTATAGCAACAGGGGGGGTGAACACTGAAGCTTTCTTT.

The rearrangement links TRBV7-6 to TRBJ2-2; 7 nucleotides agree with TRBD2. There are 17 residues in the CDR3. In germline, CDR1 is SGHVS, CDR2 FNYEAQ. V shed 1 base and J 2 bases; nucleotides not matched to a gene: 7. The CDR3 region has the DNA TGTGCCAGCAGCTTAGTGGTGACTAGCCTTAACACCGGGGAGCTGTTTTTT. Amino acids: CASSLVVTSLNTGELFF.

The chain carries TRBV13 and TRBJ2-7; D is undetermined. CDR3 length equals 12 residues. Germline V lookup: CDR1 PRHDT, CDR2 FYEKMQ (reference sequence). Between the trimmed V and J ends, which lost 5 bases and 2 bases, there was a span of 7 bases. The CDR3 region is CASSRSAYEQYF. CDR3 bases: TGTGCCAGCAGCCGATCAGCCTACGAGCAGTACTTC.

V is TRBV19 and J is TRBJ2-2; TRBD2 agrees at 13 bases. This CDR3 region has 18 residues. V lost 3 bases to trimming and J lost 2 bases; unmatched junction nucleotides: 6. Germline-derived CDR1 and CDR2 are LNHDA and SQIVND (reference sequence). This CDR3 is CASSIPGLAGSNTGELFF. For the CDR3, the DNA is TGTGCCAGTAGTATCCCGGGACTAGCGGGATCAAACACCGGGGAGCTGTTTTTT.

The chain combines TRBV7-2 with TRBJ2-4; TRBD1 aligns across 7 bases. CDR1 SGHTA and CDR2 FQGNSA come from the germline V gene. V dropped 1 base and J dropped 5; count of bases not matched to a gene: 2. This CDR3 comprises 14 residues. The CDR3 reads CASSLGGTENIQYF. CDR3 coding DNA: TGTGCCAGCAGCTTAGGAGGGACAGAAAACATTCAGTACTTC.

The J gene is TRBJ2-1, the V gene TRBV7-8; 12 nucleotides align to TRBD2. The CDR3 spans 15 residues. After removal of 2 bases from V and 7 bases from J, the junction contained 3 bases not matched to a gene. Germline assignment: CDR1 SGHVS and CDR2 FQNEAQ. CDR3: CASSLHLAGGNEQFF. The DNA of the CDR3 is TGTGCCAGCAGCTTACACCTAGCGGGGGGGAATGAGCAGTTCTTC.

This clone is a singleton in its sample. The rearrangement uses TRBV28 and TRBJ1-5, with TRBD1 matching over 7 bases. The CDR3 contains 15 residues. CDR1 is MDHEN and CDR2 is SYDVKM in the germline V gene. Losses at the gene ends were 6 bases for V and 3 bases for J; bases not matched to a gene: 8. CDR3 sequence reads: CASSPRGTVNQPQHF. CDR3 DNA: TGTGCCAGCAGCCCCCGCGGGACAGTCAATCAGCCCCAGCATTTT.

This clone was seen just once. The rearrangement joins TRBV5-6 to TRBJ2-7; the match to TRBD1 covers 8 bases. Germline V gene sequence: CDR1 SGHDT, CDR2 YYEEEE. The CDR3 covers 15 residues. V trimming: 4 bases; J trimming: 0 bases; junction bases outside the gene matches: 6. In DNA form, the CDR3 reads TGTGCCAGCAGCCCGGGGACAGGAGCCTCCTACGAGCAGTACTTC. Translated, it gives CASSPGTGASYEQYF.

CDR3 sequence reads: CASTTTTRYGYTF. In nucleotides, the CDR3 is TGTGCCAGCACCACGACTACGCGCTATGGCTACACCTTC. The chain couples TRBV5-6 to TRBJ1-2; no reliable D call. Germline assignment: CDR1 SGHDT and CDR2 YYEEEE. The CDR3 loop spans 13 amino acids. The V gene lost 6 bases and the J gene lost 4 bases, with 13 bases spanning the gap.

The rearrangement uses TRBV6-1 and TRBJ2-5; maybe TRBD2 (7 bases). V shed 3 bases and J shed 5 bases, with 19 bases lying between them. CDR1 and CDR2 from the germline V gene are MNHNS and SASEGT. The CDR3 is 16 residues long. The CDR3 reads CASSDGGWGAGETQYF. The CDR3 DNA reads TGTGCCAGCAGTGACGGGGGGTGGGGGGCTGGGGAGACCCAGTACTTC.